A selection of T cell receptor beta chains follows, all from one sample in a study of T cell responses to AZD1222 COVID-19 vaccine. The table came from immunoSEQ multiplex PCR; TCRdb's copy has only in-frame clones and leaves some out. Here the sample spans 120,000 to 150,000 clones, approximately 90% being singletons. The specimen comprised peripheral blood, sampled on day 0 of AZD1222 vaccination. These receptors all stem from an adult in good health. CDR3s include the opening cysteine and the closing phenylalanine or tryptophan.

V: TRBV2
CDR3: CASSADRTTNEKLFF

V: TRBV15
CDR3: CATEGQFNEKLFF

V: TRBV30
CDR3: CAWNRDTGELFF

V: TRBV6-1
CDR3: CASSQGGQGLHEQYF

V: TRBV9
CDR3: CASSARATGGFMNTEAFF

V: TRBV5-4
CDR3: CASRDMPQETQYF

V: TRBV5-6
CDR3: CASSSVLGQLTYEQYF

V: TRBV12-3/TRBV12-4
CDR3: CASSSLGRSEAFF

V: TRBV5-1
CDR3: CASSLTGTTYEQYF

V: TRBV3-1/TRBV3-2
CDR3: CASSQVIRGQGARDYGYTF

V: TRBV5-1
CDR3: CASSLGGSSTDTQYF

V: TRBV5-4
CDR3: CASSLVDRGAQETQYF

V: TRBV9
CDR3: CASSVEGTAIGTEAFF

V: TRBV30
CDR3: CAWRADRGYGYTF

V: TRBV6-5
CDR3: CASSSRPNEQFF

V: TRBV11-2
CDR3: CASSLVPVDEQYF

V: TRBV6-5
CDR3: CASRTGTGVEQYF

V: TRBV25-1
CDR3: CASSGQQGARTQYF

V: TRBV20-1
CDR3: CSASGGNQETQYF

V: TRBV19
CDR3: CASSMQGVYNEQFF

V: TRBV12-3/TRBV12-4
CDR3: CATTGSSNQPQHF

V: TRBV15
CDR3: CATSRDGTEGSPLHF

V: TRBV5-1
CDR3: CASSPPADTQYF

V: TRBV12-5
CDR3: CASALDRMNTEAFF

V: TRBV3-1/TRBV3-2
CDR3: CASSFRGTGLFDANEKLFF

V: TRBV5-8
CDR3: CASDWGGSTADTQYF

V: TRBV14
CDR3: CASSQVGGPGTQYF

V: TRBV27
CDR3: CASSFRDNYGYTF

V: TRBV27
CDR3: CASRILAESYNEQFF

V: TRBV15
CDR3: CATSLGIYNSPLHF

V: TRBV11-1
CDR3: CASSPPGTDTQYF

V: TRBV30
CDR3: CAWSAGGLGNQPQHF

V: TRBV10-3
CDR3: CAISESNGPNYGYTF

V: TRBV5-4
CDR3: CASSSQGPNTEAFF

V: TRBV12-3/TRBV12-4
CDR3: CASSPSLTEAFF

V: TRBV6-2/TRBV6-3
CDR3: CASSYDRERQSTDTQYF

V: TRBV6-2/TRBV6-3
CDR3: CASSYGGPYTEAFF

V: TRBV30
CDR3: CAWSTGRDSPLHF

V: TRBV6-5
CDR3: CASSYSIPPRSYEQYF

V: TRBV28
CDR3: CASSYTRGNEQFF

V: TRBV9
CDR3: CASSSGQGGTDTQYF

V: TRBV21-1
CDR3: CASLGGVRNTIYF

V: TRBV24-1
CDR3: CATGGASPTYEQYF

V: TRBV5-6
CDR3: CASSLTATNEKLFF

V: TRBV5-8
CDR3: CASSLVWGHSDEQFF

V: TRBV3-1/TRBV3-2
CDR3: CASSQGVGGAGTNVLTF

V: TRBV15
CDR3: CATSRDPPGPQKGGNEQFF

V: TRBV7-9
CDR3: CASSLLEAMNTEAFF

V: TRBV29-1
CDR3: CSVEDLNYGYTF

V: TRBV27
CDR3: CASSSFTPGVETGLEQYF

V: TRBV7-8
CDR3: CASSRASGETQYF

V: TRBV4-1
CDR3: CASSLDPSGLSNQPQHF

V: TRBV19
CDR3: CASKASGSVEGELFF

V: TRBV4-2
CDR3: CASSQEEASSGNTIYF

V: TRBV7-3
CDR3: CASSLEGALSYEQYF

V: TRBV2
CDR3: CASMDRDPYEQYF

V: TRBV21-1
CDR3: CASCQTTKGPADTQYF

V: TRBV6-6
CDR3: CASEPGQGYGYTF